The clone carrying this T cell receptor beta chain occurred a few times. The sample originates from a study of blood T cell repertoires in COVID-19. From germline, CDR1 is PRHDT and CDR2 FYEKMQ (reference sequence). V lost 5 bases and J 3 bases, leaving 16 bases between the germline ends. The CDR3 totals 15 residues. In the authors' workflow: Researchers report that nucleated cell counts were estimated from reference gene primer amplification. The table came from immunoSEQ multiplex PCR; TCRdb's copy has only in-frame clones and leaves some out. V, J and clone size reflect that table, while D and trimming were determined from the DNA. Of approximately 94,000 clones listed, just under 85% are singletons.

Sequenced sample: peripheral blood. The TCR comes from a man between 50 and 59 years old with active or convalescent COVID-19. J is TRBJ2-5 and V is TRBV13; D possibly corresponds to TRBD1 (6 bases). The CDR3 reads CASSPVDRREETQYF. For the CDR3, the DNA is TGTGCCAGCAGCCCAGTCGACAGGCGAGAAGAGACCCAGTACTTC.